Below are 30 T cell receptor beta chains sequenced from a single sample in a study of siplizumab effects on memory and regulatory T cells (dated by TCRdb to the late 2010s). The library was built by means of the immunoSEQ multiplex PCR assay. TCRdb stores this immuneACCESS table with in-frame sequences only. Part of the clones is absent; in the studies checked, under half of the shortfall reflects unresolved V genes, and no reason is known for the rest. The sample profile shows approximately 100,000 clones; approximately 92% of them were found once. The ten largest make up under 0.2% of the sample. Sequenced material: non-Treg CD4+ T cells sorted from blood. The sample's cell subset or site label is to be understood as: FACS-sorted unstimulated CD4+ non-regulatory T cells. Source of these receptors: a human donor in good health.

The V call is TRBV9, the J call TRBJ2-2; 9 nucleotides agree with TRBD1. V gave up 4 bases and J gave up 3 bases; unmatched junction bases: 7. The germline gives CDR1 SGDLS, CDR2 YYNGEE. This CDR3 contains 16 residues. The CDR3 reads CASSRTGGADTGELFF. The CDR3 nucleotides read TGTGCCAGCAGCCGAACAGGGGGCGCAGACACCGGGGAGCTGTTTTTT.

This chain joins TRBV19 and TRBJ1-2, with a tentative D call TRBD1 (5 bases). The germline CDR1 and CDR2 sequences are LNHDA and SQIVND (reference sequence). This CDR3 has 16 residues. Trimming left V 4 bases short and J 4 bases short, with 19 bases between. CDR3 region: CASSRTGGTGSYGYTF. In nucleotides, the CDR3 is TGTGCCAGTAGTAGAACTGGCGGGACCGGATCCTATGGCTACACCTTC.

The DNA for the CDR3 is TGTGCCAGCAGCTTAAGACCTGGGACAGTGCAAGAGACCCAGTACTTC. It translates to CASSLRPGTVQETQYF. The V and J genes are TRBV7-9 and TRBJ2-5, with 7 positions matching TRBD1. V trimming: 2 bases; J trimming: 2 bases; junction bases outside the gene matches: 8. Germline V CDR1 and CDR2: SEHNR, FQNEAQ (reference sequence). This CDR3 contains 16 residues.

The rearrangement uses TRBV4-3 and TRBJ1-2; D perhaps matches TRBD1 (6 bases). Trimming removed 1 base from V and 8 bases from J, with 14 bases in between. The CDR3 is 14 residues long. Germline V CDR1 and CDR2: LGHNA, YSLEER. The CDR3 DNA reads as TGCGCCAGCAGCCAAGGTTCAAGGGGGGAGGGCTACACCTTC. Translated: CASSQGSRGEGYTF.

J is TRBJ1-5 and V is TRBV2; no clear D gene. The CDR3 spans 14 residues. The germline V gene has CDR1 SNHLY and CDR2 FYNNEI. V lost 0 bases and J 8 bases, leaving 11 bases between the germline ends. The DNA for the CDR3 is TGTGCCAGCAGTGAAGCGCTTCCGGGTAAGCCCCAGCATTTT. It translates to CASSEALPGKPQHF.

This chain connects TRBV6-1 to TRBJ2-3; 14 positions match TRBD2. V lost 4 bases and J lost 3; bases outside the gene matches: 6. The CDR3 loop spans 17 amino acids. Germline V gene sequence: CDR1 MNHNS, CDR2 SASEGT. In nucleotides, the CDR3 is TGTGCCAGCAGTGCTTCGAGGACTAGCGGGGGGACAGATACGCAGTATTTT. Residues: CASSASRTSGGTDTQYF.

The rearrangement joins TRBV6-6 to TRBJ1-3; no clear D gene. The CDR3 is 15 amino acids. Trimming cost V 2 bases and J 0 bases, with 8 bases left between them. The V gene's germline CDR1 is MNHNY and CDR2 SVGAGI (reference sequence). The CDR3 sequence is CASSYRTHSGNTIYF. The CDR3 DNA reads TGTGCCAGCAGTTACAGGACGCACTCTGGAAACACCATATATTTT.

CDR3 nucleotides: TGTGCCAGCTCACCCGGGACAGGGGGTAATGTCGCTGGAAACACCATATATTTT. Translated, it gives CASSPGTGGNVAGNTIYF. J is TRBJ1-3 and V is TRBV18, with 11 bases matching TRBD1. The CDR3 is 18 amino acids. Germline trimming cut 3 bases from V and 2 bases from J; bases unmatched to any gene: 9. Germline CDR1 is KGHSH and CDR2 is LQKENI.

This chain uses TRBV7-9 with TRBJ1-6; D is possibly TRBD1 (5 bases). V lost 7 bases, J lost 7 bases, and 14 bases lay in between. Germline CDR1 is SEHNR and CDR2 is FQNEAQ (reference sequence). This CDR3 is 14 amino acids long. For the CDR3, the DNA is TGTGCCAGCAACCACGACAGTTCAAATTCACCCCTCCACTTT. Translating gives CASNHDSSNSPLHF.

Regarding this clone: A junction boundary mismatches the germline segment, possibly from a read error. The CDR3 DNA reads as TGTGCCATCAGTGAGCCACGGACTAGCGGGGGGGCCTTTGAGCAGTACTTC. Translated, it gives CAISEPRTSGGAFEQYF. This chain joins TRBV6-1 and TRBJ2-7; 15 bases align to TRBD2. Germline CDR1 MNHNS, CDR2 SASEGT. This CDR3 is 17 amino acids long.

The genes are TRBV28 and TRBJ1-1; TRBD1 is a possible D gene (5 bases). The CDR3 runs to 13 residues. V lost 6 bases and J 3 bases, leaving 11 bases between the germline ends. Germline CDR1 reads MDHEN; CDR2 reads SYDVKM. CDR3: CASSPSGYTEAFF. The DNA for the CDR3 is TGTGCCAGCAGCCCATCAGGGTACACTGAAGCTTTCTTT.

The chain combines TRBV7-6 with TRBJ2-5; 14 bases align to TRBD2. The end of the DNA is better explained by TRBJ2-7, so the J call may be wrong. The germline V gene encodes CDR1 SGHVS and CDR2 FNYEAQ. This CDR3 spans 17 amino acids. CDR3 sequence: CASSLARTSGGTYEQYF. In DNA, the CDR3 is TGTGCCAGCAGCTTAGCCCGGACTAGCGGGGGGACCTACGAGCAGTACTTC.

V usage is TRBV10-1 and J usage is TRBJ1-6; D may be TRBD1 (6 bases). The germline V gene has CDR1 WNHNN and CDR2 SYGVQD (reference sequence). The V end lost 0 bases, the J end lost 0 bases, and 12 bases lay between the germline ends. The CDR3 length is 18 residues. The CDR3 bases are TGCGCCAGCAGTGAGTCGGGAGGGGGGGGCTCCTATAATTCACCCCTCCACTTT. Translated: CASSESGGGGSYNSPLHF.

The chain employs TRBV4-2 and TRBJ2-3; 16 bases line up with TRBD2. Looked up from germline, CDR1 is LGHNA and CDR2 is YNFKEQ. There are 18 residues in the CDR3. V shed 4 bases and J 0 bases; nucleotides not matched to a gene: 4. The CDR3 reads CASSLGTSGGASTDTQYF. The CDR3 nucleotides read TGTGCCAGCAGCCTCGGGACTAGCGGGGGGGCCAGCACAGATACGCAGTATTTT.

This clone came up once. The V gene is TRBV5-1, the J gene TRBJ2-5, with D perhaps TRBD2 (6 bases). Germline V lookup: CDR1 SGHRS, CDR2 YFSETQ. There are 15 residues in the CDR3. Trimming shortened V by 4 bases and J by 3 bases, and 16 bases separated the two germline ends. The CDR3 reads CASSLPRGGKETQYF. The CDR3 DNA follows: TGCGCCAGCAGCCTCCCCCGGGGCGGGAAAGAGACCCAGTACTTC.

V is TRBV10-2 and J is TRBJ2-3, with 8 nucleotides matching TRBD1. This CDR3 has 13 amino acids. V lost 6 bases and J lost 4; bases outside the gene matches: 3. Germline values: CDR1 WSHSY, CDR2 SAAADI. The chain's CDR3 is CASRPTGADTQYF. Written as DNA, the CDR3 is TGCGCCAGCAGGCCGACAGGGGCAGATACGCAGTATTTT.

CDR3 sequence reads: CASSGGASNQPQHF. In DNA form, the CDR3 reads TGTGCCAGCAGTGGAGGGGCGAGCAATCAGCCCCAGCATTTT. J is TRBJ1-5 and V is TRBV25-1; D possibly corresponds to TRBD1 (5 bases). Per the germline V gene, CDR1 is MGHDK and CDR2 is SYGVNS. The V gene lost 4 bases and the J gene lost 1 base, with 8 bases spanning the gap. This CDR3 has 14 amino acids.

The V gene is TRBV7-3, the J gene TRBJ2-3; 9 bases fit TRBD1. The CDR3 sequence is 15 residues long. Trimming cost V 3 bases and J 2 bases; bases outside gene matches: 3. CDR1 and CDR2 from the germline V gene are SGHTA and FQGTGA. CDR3: CASSLGQGPTDTQYF. CDR3 DNA: TGTGCCAGCAGCTTGGGACAGGGCCCCACAGATACGCAGTATTTT.

The chain employs TRBV5-1 and TRBJ1-1; D is ambiguous. CDR1 SGHRS and CDR2 YFSETQ come from the germline V gene. Deletions cut 5 bases from V and 1 base from J, with 9 bases between. This CDR3 region has 13 residues. The CDR3, as DNA: TGCGCCAGCAGAATCTGGGGGAACACTGAAGCTTTCTTT. Translating it yields CASRIWGNTEAFF.

The chain combines TRBV30 with TRBJ1-3; D is uncertain. In germline, CDR1 is GTSNPN, CDR2 SVGIG (reference sequence). V was pared by 0 bases and J by 0 bases, with 9 bases between. The CDR3 consists of 15 residues. Here the CDR3 DNA reads TGTGCCTGGAGTGTAATCGGGAGCTCTGGAAACACCATATATTTT. Translation gives CAWSVIGSSGNTIYF. Looking up the rest from reference TRBV30 and TRBJ1-3 gives the full variable domain: SQTIHQWPATLVQPVGSPLSLECTVEGTSNPNLYWYRQAAGRGLQLLFYSVGIGQISSEVPQNLSASRPQDRQFILSSKKLLLSDSGFYLCAWSVIGSSGNTIYFGEGSWLTVV.

The DNA of the CDR3 is TGTGCCACCCGGGGTGGCTACACCTTC. The encoded protein is CATRGGYTF. The rearrangement joins TRBV11-3 to TRBJ1-2; D gene ambiguous. V was pared by 10 bases and J by 7 bases, with 7 bases between. The length of the CDR3 is 9 residues. In germline, CDR1 is SGHNT, CDR2 YENEEA.

V usage is TRBV28 and J usage is TRBJ1-6; possible D gene TRBD1, 6 bases. Germline lookup yields CDR1 MDHEN and CDR2 SYDVKM. Trimming stripped 4 bases from V and 7 bases from J, with 20 bases between. The CDR3 length is 17 residues. In DNA, the CDR3 is TGTGCCAGCAGTTCGCCACAGGGTACGGGTAGGAATTCACCCCTCCACTTT. The encoded protein is CASSSPQGTGRNSPLHF.

This chain links TRBV7-6 with TRBJ2-7, with TRBD2 identical over 11 bases. Trimming removed 1 base from V and 0 bases from J; junction bases left unmatched: 8. CDR1 SGHVS and CDR2 FNYEAQ come from the germline V gene. CDR3 length equals 18 residues. The CDR3 region is CASSLGPSSGGSSYEQYF. CDR3 DNA sequence: TGTGCCAGCAGCTTAGGGCCTTCTAGCGGGGGGTCCTCCTACGAGCAGTACTTC.

This chain joins TRBV4-2 and TRBJ2-1, with 7 nucleotides matching TRBD1. This CDR3 is built from 16 residues. Germline CDR1 is LGHNA and CDR2 is YNFKEQ. Trimming took 4 bases from V and 6 from J; bases not matched to a gene: 12. This CDR3 is CASSRDGTAVVNEQFF. The CDR3 DNA follows: TGTGCCAGCAGCCGCGATGGGACAGCGGTAGTCAATGAGCAGTTCTTC.

The chain recombines TRBV6-5 with TRBJ1-1; tentative D call: TRBD1 (5 bases). Germline V gene data show CDR1 as MNHEY and CDR2 as SVGAGI. The CDR3 contains 12 residues. Trimming removed 5 bases from V and 6 bases from J, with 10 bases in between. This CDR3 is CASSLQGAEAFF. CDR3 DNA: TGTGCCAGCAGTCTCCAGGGCGCTGAAGCTTTCTTT.

The CDR3 coding sequence is TGTGCCAGCAGTTTCCCTCCCGGGACAGGGGGCTCAAATCAGCCCCAGCATTTT. Amino acid sequence: CASSFPPGTGGSNQPQHF. The rearrangement uses TRBV28 and TRBJ1-5; 12 bases line up with TRBD1. The CDR3 contains 18 residues. Germline loops: CDR1 MDHEN, CDR2 SYDVKM. The junction had 10 bases not matched to a gene; V was cut back by 3 bases and J by 4 bases.

The V call is TRBV7-9, the J call TRBJ2-1; 10 bases are a match to TRBD2. Germline CDR1 and CDR2: SEHNR and FQNEAQ (reference sequence). CDR3 length: 18 residues. The ends lost 1 base at V and 2 bases at J; junction bases unmatched: 8. The CDR3 sequence is CASSLGPLLAGTYNEQFF. CDR3 sequence (DNA): TGTGCCAGCAGCTTAGGCCCCCTACTAGCGGGGACCTACAATGAGCAGTTCTTC.

The chain combines TRBV2 with TRBJ2-3; 12 nucleotides line up with TRBD2. The CDR3 runs to 21 residues. CDR1 and CDR2 from the germline V gene are SNHLY and FYNNEI. Losses at the gene ends were 5 bases for V and 0 bases for J; bases not matched to a gene: 18. This CDR3 is CASSPSHQTSGGYFSTDTQYF. The CDR3 DNA is TGTGCCAGCAGTCCCTCCCACCAGACTAGCGGGGGCTACTTTAGCACAGATACGCAGTATTTT.

Concerning this clone itself: At one end, the junction sequence differs from germline, possibly due to a read error. The gene calls are TRBV12-5 and TRBJ2-3, with 10 positions matching TRBD2. The CDR3 length is 11 residues. Germline CDR1 reads LGHNT; CDR2 reads FRNRAP. DNA for the CDR3: TGTACTAGCGGGGTCACAGATACGCAGTATTTT. Its protein product is CTSGVTDTQYF.

The CDR3 region has the DNA TGTGCCAGCAGCTTAGCGCAGCCGAAGAACACCGGGGAGCTGTTTTTT. Protein: CASSLAQPKNTGELFF. The chain carries TRBV7-2 and TRBJ2-2, with D unresolved. V shed 0 bases and J shed 1 base, with 9 bases lying between them. The CDR3 is 16 amino acids. CDR1 is SGHTA, CDR2 FQGNSA, per germline.